The clone carrying this T cell receptor (beta chain) has more than one count but fewer than ten. This specimen comes from a study of blood T cell repertoires in COVID-19. Study details: Nucleic acid was either cDNA or gDNA, and it came from T cells, B-cell-depleted T cells, or PBMCs.

As handled by the study authors: Counts of nucleated cells, estimated from reference gene primer amplification, were obtained. The assay was immunoSEQ multiplex PCR, and TCRdb's table has in-frame clones only and misses some. V, J and clone size are taken as reported in that table, and D and trimming were inferred from the DNA itself. The table has fewer than 600,000 clones, 75% to 90% seen once. The CDR3 extends over 13 amino acids. Trimming took 0 bases from V and 8 from J, leaving 13 bases between them. Germline CDR1 and CDR2: GTSNPN and SVGIG (reference sequence). This chain links TRBV30 with TRBJ1-2; D unclear. Source material: peripheral blood. The sequence came from a man younger than 35 with COVID-19, enrolled during active disease. This CDR3 reads CAWSVEWAGGYTF. DNA of the CDR3: TGTGCCTGGAGTGTGGAGTGGGCGGGAGGCTACACCTTC.